Each of the 14 T cell receptor beta chains below was sequenced from the same sample in a study of CD8 T cells in ankylosing spondylitis. TCRdb recomputed calls from the 5' RACE reads with MiXCR, one row per CDR3 protein. The profile shows under 300,000 distinct CDR3 sequences, roughly 10% of them singletons. Sequencing was performed on blood, either unsorted or a sorted T cell fraction (not recorded which). The source of these receptors is a male donor with ankylosing spondylitis or in good health (not recorded which).

The V and J genes are TRBV18 and TRBJ2-5, with D perhaps matching TRBD1 (7 bases). Germline CDR1 is KGHSH and CDR2 is LQKENI. Trimming removed 3 bases from V and 1 base from J, with 12 bases in between. This CDR3 spans 15 amino acids. In DNA, the CDR3 is TGTGCCAGCTCACCCACGCAGGGGGGCCAAGAGACCCAGTACTTC. Amino acids: CASSPTQGGQETQYF.

The V call is TRBV4-1, the J call TRBJ1-1, with 9 bases that match TRBD1. The junction had 3 bases not matched to a gene; V was cut back by 3 bases and J by 1 base. The CDR3 contains 15 residues. Germline CDR1 is MGHRA and CDR2 is YSYEKL. In DNA, the CDR3 is TGCGCCAGCAGCCATGGGGACAGGGCGAACACTGAAGCTTTCTTT. Protein sequence: CASSHGDRANTEAFF.

The chain couples TRBV10-3 to TRBJ2-3, with D maybe TRBD2 (5 bases). This CDR3 has 12 amino acids. Germline assignment: CDR1 ENHRY and CDR2 SYGVKD. V was cut by 10 bases and J by 4 bases, with 12 bases left in between. The CDR3 bases are TGTGCCACCCAACCTAGCTCAGATACGCAGTATTTT. As protein: CATQPSSDTQYF.

This clonotype appeared many times. The V gene is TRBV20-1, the J gene TRBJ1-1, with D maybe TRBD1 (6 bases). This CDR3 region has 14 residues. Germline V gene data show CDR1 as DFQATT and CDR2 as SNEGSKA (reference sequence). V dropped 6 bases and J dropped 1 base, with 15 bases sitting between them. CDR3 sequence: CSAPRTVENTEAFF. The DNA of the CDR3 is TGCAGTGCCCCCAGGACAGTGGAGAACACTGAAGCTTTCTTT.

The rearrangement uses TRBV29-1 and TRBJ2-1, with D perhaps matching TRBD2 (5 bases). CDR1 and CDR2 (germline): SQVTM, ANQGSEA. The length of the CDR3 is 13 residues. Trimming took 4 bases from V and 6 from J, leaving 13 bases between them. The CDR3 nucleotides read TGCAGCGTTGCGGCTAGCTGGGGCAATGAGCAGTTCTTC. Encoded protein: CSVAASWGNEQFF.

The chain recombines TRBV5-1 with TRBJ1-2; D is undetermined. V was trimmed by 4 bases and J by 2 bases, leaving 15 bases between them. The CDR3 has 15 residues. Germline CDR1 reads SGHRS; CDR2 reads YFSETQ. The DNA for the CDR3 is TGCGCCAGCAGCACAAGCGGTGGTCAGAACTATGGCTACACCTTC. Amino acid sequence: CASSTSGGQNYGYTF.

This clonotype was seen many times. The chain has TRBV6-4 and TRBJ1-6; the D is unclear. Germline assignment: CDR1 MRHNA and CDR2 SNTAGT. V lost 4 bases and J lost 10, with 14 bases in between. This CDR3 has 14 amino acids. Written as DNA, the CDR3 is TGTGCCAGCAGTGGCGGCCTGGCGGGATCACCCCTCCACTTT. Translation gives CASSGGLAGSPLHF.

This clonotype showed up many times. J is TRBJ1-4 and V is TRBV12-3 or TRBV12-4, with D uncertain. The ends were cut back, 3 bases at V and 4 bases at J, with 9 bases in the middle. This CDR3 is 14 amino acids long. Written as DNA, the CDR3 is TGTGCCAGCAGTTTCGGCGGATTTAATGAAAAACTGTTTTTT. It codes for CASSFGGFNEKLFF.

This clonotype was detected ten times or more. V usage is TRBV20-1 and J usage is TRBJ1-1; no firm D call. CDR1 is DFQATT, CDR2 SNEGSKA, per germline (reference sequence). The CDR3 contains 12 residues. CDR3 bases: TGCAGCTCGAGGGATATGAACACTGAAGCTTTCTTT. It is translated as CSSRDMNTEAFF.

The rearrangement uses TRBV5-1 and TRBJ1-6, with a weak D call TRBD1 (5 bases). The CDR3 is 16 residues long. The V gene lost 0 bases and the J gene lost 1 base, with 8 bases spanning the gap. Germline CDR1 reads SGHRS; CDR2 reads YFSETQ. The chain's CDR3 is CASSLVAGSYNSPLHF. The CDR3, as DNA: TGCGCCAGCAGCTTGGTAGCAGGGTCCTATAATTCACCCCTCCACTTT.

The gene calls are TRBV29-1 and TRBJ1-1; D remains ambiguous. CDR3 length: 10 amino acids. CDR1 SQVTM and CDR2 ANQGSEA come from the germline V gene. The CDR3 DNA is TGCAACGGAGTCGTTGAGGAAGCTTTCTTT. Protein: CNGVVEEAFF.

This clonotype was recorded at least ten times. The chain uses TRBV5-1 and TRBJ1-1; D remains unclear. Trimming stripped 2 bases from V and 1 base from J, with 9 bases between. The V gene's germline CDR1 is SGHRS and CDR2 YFSETQ. This CDR3 has 14 residues. Here the CDR3 reads CASSFGPTNTEAFF. The CDR3 DNA follows: TGCGCCAGCAGCTTCGGACCCACGAACACTGAAGCTTTCTTT.

This chain uses TRBV7-2 with TRBJ1-1; D remains ambiguous. The length of the CDR3 is 14 residues. Trimming shortened V by 5 bases and J by 4 bases, and 14 bases separated the two germline ends. Germline CDR1 and CDR2: SGHTA and FQGNSA. DNA for the CDR3: TGTGCCAGCAGCCCCGTGGCGGACTTCACTGAAGCTTTCTTT. Its protein product is CASSPVADFTEAFF. Based on the CDR3 plus reference TRBV7-2 and TRBJ1-1, the full variable domain is GAGVSQSPSNKVTEKGKDVELRCDPISGHTALYWYRQSLGQGLEFLIYFQGNSAPDKSGLPSDRFSAERTGGSVSTLTIQRTQQEDSAVYLCASSPVADFTEAFFGQGTRLTVV.

This clonotype was detected many times. This chain joins TRBV6-1 and TRBJ2-5, with D maybe TRBD1 (6 bases). V lost 10 bases and J 3 bases, leaving 18 bases between the germline ends. CDR3 length: 14 amino acids. Looked up from germline, CDR1 is MNHNS and CDR2 is SASEGT. The CDR3 loop reads CATRNSDREETQYF. The CDR3 DNA reads TGTGCCACCCGGAACTCGGACAGAGAAGAGACCCAGTACTTC.